Listed here are 14 T cell receptor beta chains from one sample, sequenced in a study of blood T cell repertoires in COVID-19. The method was immunoSEQ multiplex PCR; TCRdb's version includes in-frame clones alone and lacks a portion of them. The sample shows a few hundred thousand clones, 89% of them seen only once. The sample taken for sequencing was peripheral blood. The receptors stem from a woman under 40 with COVID-19, enrolled during active disease.

V gene TRBV9 combines with J gene TRBJ2-3, with D maybe TRBD2 (5 bases). CDR1 and CDR2 from the germline V gene are SGDLS and YYNGEE. With 3 bases removed from V and 8 bases from J, the gap between germline ends came to 13 bases. The CDR3 totals 13 residues. The CDR3: CASSAQSAGTQYF. The DNA of the CDR3 is TGTGCCAGCAGCGCCCAATCCGCGGGTACGCAGTATTTT.

This clone was detected once. The V call is TRBV4-3, the J call TRBJ2-2; 7 bases fit TRBD1. The length of the CDR3 is 17 residues. Germline V gene sequence: CDR1 LGHNA, CDR2 YSLEER. The V and J ends lost 0 bases and 8 bases, in that order; junction bases with no gene match: 12. The CDR3 loop is CASSQDRGGRLSGELFF. For the CDR3, the DNA is TGCGCCAGCAGCCAAGATCGAGGGGGCAGGTTGAGTGGGGAGCTGTTTTTT.

The chain combines TRBV29-1 with TRBJ2-2, with D hard to call. This CDR3 has 13 amino acids. Germline V gene lookup returns CDR1 SQVTM and CDR2 ANQGSEA. Trimming shortened V by 7 bases and J by 3 bases, and 12 bases separated the two germline ends. The CDR3 DNA reads TGCAGCGCCGTAGGTGCGGACACCGGGGAGCTGTTTTTT. This sequence encodes CSAVGADTGELFF.

The chain uses TRBV19 and TRBJ1-2; 10 bases are a match to TRBD1. The CDR3 has 13 residues. CDR1 is LNHDA, CDR2 SQIVND, per germline (reference sequence). Trimming removed 5 bases from V and 3 bases from J; junction bases left unmatched: 0. CDR3 sequence reads: CASSGTGDYGYTF. DNA of the CDR3: TGTGCCAGTAGTGGGACAGGGGACTATGGCTACACCTTC.

The CDR3 sequence is CASSQTGGYTQYF. Written as DNA, the CDR3 is TGTGCCAGCAGCCAAACAGGGGGATACACCCAGTACTTC. The J gene is TRBJ2-5, the V gene TRBV11-2; TRBD1 aligns across 8 bases. Germline lookup yields CDR1 SGHAT and CDR2 FQNNGV. The V gene end was trimmed by 5 bases and the J gene end by 8 bases; junction bases not matched to a gene: 7. The CDR3 covers 13 residues. The full variable domain, completed using reference TRBV11-2 and TRBJ2-5, is EAGVAQSPRYKIIEKRQSVAFWCNPISGHATLYWYQQILGQGPKLLIQFQNNGVVDDSQLPKDRFSAERLKGVDSTLKIQPAKLEDSAVYLCASSQTGGYTQYFGPGTRLLVL.

The V call is TRBV2, the J call TRBJ1-3; 9 nucleotides line up with TRBD1. CDR3 length equals 14 residues. Trimming took 4 bases from V and 4 from J; bases not matched to a gene: 2. Germline values: CDR1 SNHLY, CDR2 FYNNEI. The CDR3 DNA is TGTGCCAGCAGTGCCGGGACAGGGGGAAACACCATATATTTT. This translates into CASSAGTGGNTIYF.

The chain is built from TRBV3-1 (or the pseudogene TRBV3-2) and TRBJ2-2, with 11 bases identical to TRBD2. Germline V gives CDR1 LGHDT, CDR2 YNNKEL (reference sequence). The CDR3 length is 22 residues. Trimming took 6 bases from V and 4 from J; bases not matched to a gene: 25. The CDR3 sequence: CASSHLRPGPETSGNCTGELFF. CDR3 nucleotides: TGTGCCAGCAGTCACCTAAGACCTGGGCCCGAGACTAGCGGGAATTGCACCGGGGAGCTGTTTTTT.

This chain links TRBV11-2 with TRBJ1-4; D unresolved. CDR3 length equals 15 residues. CDR1 and CDR2 from the germline V gene are SGHAT and FQNNGV. Trimming took off 2 bases at V and 4 bases at J, with 11 bases between the two ends. The CDR3 sequence is CASSLSSGSNEKLFF. CDR3 nucleotides: TGTGCCAGCAGCTTAAGTTCAGGCAGTAATGAAAAACTGTTTTTT.

The V call is TRBV27, the J call TRBJ2-7; the D is unclear. This CDR3 spans 12 amino acids. CDR1 and CDR2 from the germline V gene are MNHEY and SMNVEV (reference sequence). V lost 6 bases and J lost 3, with 9 bases in between. CDR3 loop: CASSDTDYEQYF. The CDR3 DNA sequence: TGTGCCAGCAGCGATACAGACTACGAGCAGTACTTC.

The rearrangement joins TRBV28 to TRBJ2-5, with a tentative D call TRBD2 (7 bases). The CDR3 covers 17 residues. V was clipped by 1 base and J by 0 bases, with 15 bases between them. Per germline, CDR1 MDHEN and CDR2 SYDVKM. CDR3: CASSLLGRGANQETQYF. Here the CDR3 DNA reads TGTGCCAGCAGTTTATTGGGGAGGGGGGCCAACCAAGAGACCCAGTACTTC.

The V call is TRBV19, the J call TRBJ1-4; weak D call: TRBD1 (5 bases). Germline V CDR1 and CDR2: LNHDA, SQIVND (reference sequence). Trimming pared 7 bases from V and 0 bases from J, leaving 12 bases between. This CDR3 has 15 amino acids. CDR3 nucleotides: TGTGCCAGTACCCTACCGGGGGCAACTAATGAAAAACTGTTTTTT. This codes for CASTLPGATNEKLFF.

The genes are TRBV6-1 and TRBJ2-7; a possible D gene is TRBD2 (6 bases). CDR1 is MNHNS, CDR2 SASEGT, per germline. The CDR3 covers 16 residues. The ends were cut back, 2 bases at V and 1 base at J, with 15 bases in the middle. CDR3 bases: TGTGCCAGCAGTGAATCTGGGCGGGGAACTTCCTACGAGCAGTACTTC. Amino acid sequence: CASSESGRGTSYEQYF.

This clone came up a few times. The V call is TRBV6-1, the J call TRBJ1-6, with 9 bases that match TRBD1. CDR1 is MNHNS and CDR2 is SASEGT in the germline V gene. The V segment lost 0 bases and the J segment 9 bases; nucleotides outside the gene matches: 9. The CDR3 has 17 residues. CDR3 DNA: TGTGCCAGCAGTGAAGCTTATGGGACAGGGATGCCTTCACCCCTCCACTTT. Its protein is CASSEAYGTGMPSPLHF.

The chain is built from TRBV7-9 and TRBJ1-6; TRBD1 agrees at 8 bases. The CDR3 loop spans 16 amino acids. Germline-derived CDR1 and CDR2 are SEHNR and FQNEAQ (reference sequence). Losses at the gene ends were 4 bases for V and 7 bases for J; bases not matched to a gene: 9. The CDR3 here is CASSSRTGLGNSPLHF. In DNA, the CDR3 is TGTGCCAGCAGCTCCCGGACAGGGCTAGGGAATTCACCCCTCCACTTT.